Listed here are 14 T cell receptor beta chains from one sample, sequenced in a study of cytomegalovirus exposure and HLA in healthy donors. PCR employed 60 Vbeta and 13 Jbeta primers. Sequencing used immunoSEQ multiplex PCR; TCRdb keeps in-frame clones, though not all of them. Of around 150,000 clones listed, approximately 82% are singletons. The sequencing input was PBMCs. The receptors shown here come from a male donor in good health and CMV-seronegative.

By proportion, this clone is medium-sized. The V and J genes are TRBV19 and TRBJ1-1, with 8 positions matching TRBD1. The CDR3 consists of 17 residues. Per the germline V gene, CDR1 is LNHDA and CDR2 is SQIVND (reference sequence). After removal of 6 bases from V and 4 bases from J, the junction contained 16 bases not matched to a gene. CDR3 DNA sequence: TGTGCCAGTAGGCCTGAAGGCAGGGGGCGCAGGGGCACTGAAGCTTTCTTT. This gives the protein CASRPEGRGRRGTEAFF.

In this sample, this clone turned up once. The chain employs TRBV7-9 and TRBJ2-2; 9 bases align to TRBD1. Germline assignment: CDR1 SEHNR and CDR2 FQNEAQ (reference sequence). Germline trimming cut 2 bases from V and 2 bases from J; bases unmatched to any gene: 3. There are 16 residues in the CDR3. CDR3 nucleotide sequence: TGTGCCAGCAGCTTACGGACAGGGGTTAACACCGGGGAGCTGTTTTTT. It translates to CASSLRTGVNTGELFF.

The chain combines TRBV25-1 with TRBJ2-1; 8 bases line up with TRBD1. CDR1 and CDR2 from the germline V gene are MGHDK and SYGVNS. V dropped 2 bases and J dropped 5; count of bases not matched to a gene: 5. The CDR3 has 15 amino acids. The CDR3 sequence is CASSEPGQANNEQFF. The DNA of the CDR3 is TGTGCCAGCAGTGAACCGGGACAGGCGAACAATGAGCAGTTCTTC.

The rearrangement links TRBV7-7 to TRBJ2-3; 13 bases line up with TRBD2. The V segment lost 5 bases and the J segment 4 bases; nucleotides outside the gene matches: 6. CDR1 and CDR2 (germline): SSHAT, FNYEAQ (reference sequence). The CDR3 is made up of 16 amino acids. The CDR3 region is CASSRGLAGAADTQYF. The DNA for the CDR3 is TGTGCCAGCAGCCGAGGACTAGCGGGAGCGGCAGATACGCAGTATTTT.

The V and J genes are TRBV28 and TRBJ2-1; the match to TRBD1 covers 9 bases. The V gene end was trimmed by 3 bases and the J gene end by 10 bases; junction bases not matched to a gene: 4. This CDR3 contains 13 residues. Germline V gene sequence: CDR1 MDHEN, CDR2 SYDVKM. DNA for the CDR3: TGTGCCAGCAGTTTTTGGACAGGGGAAGAGCAGTTCTTC. Residues: CASSFWTGEEQFF.

The rearrangement uses TRBV29-1 and TRBJ1-2; D gene unclear. With 1 base removed from V and 4 bases from J, the gap between germline ends came to 7 bases. The CDR3 contains 12 residues. CDR1 is SQVTM, CDR2 ANQGSEA, per germline. The CDR3 region has the DNA TGCAGCGTTGAAGCTAGAGTCTATGGCTACACCTTC. Translation: CSVEARVYGYTF.

V usage is TRBV6-5 and J usage is TRBJ1-5; 7 nucleotides align to TRBD1. This CDR3 region has 14 residues. Germline CDR1 is MNHEY and CDR2 is SVGAGI. J gave up 4 bases and V 6 bases, and 6 bases lay outside the gene matches. Here the CDR3 DNA reads TGTGCCAGCAGCTCGGGACAGAGTAATCAGCCCCAGCATTTT. Protein product: CASSSGQSNQPQHF.

This chain joins TRBV29-1 and TRBJ1-2; D ambiguous. CDR3 length: 13 residues. V lost 2 bases and J 8 bases, leaving 15 bases between the germline ends. The germline gives CDR1 SQVTM, CDR2 ANQGSEA. This chain's CDR3 is CSVETAKDLGYTF. DNA of the CDR3: TGCAGCGTTGAAACTGCGAAGGACTTGGGCTACACCTTC.

The chain uses TRBV7-2 and TRBJ2-7, with D possibly TRBD2 on 5 matching bases. V lost 4 bases and J 2 bases, leaving 12 bases between the germline ends. The CDR3 length is 14 residues. Germline CDR1 SGHTA, CDR2 FQGNSA. The CDR3 spells CASSSELGTYEQYF. The CDR3 DNA sequence: TGTGCCAGCAGCTCGGAACTAGGCACCTACGAGCAGTACTTC.

This sequence joins TRBV19 and TRBJ2-7, with 8 bases identical to TRBD2. Germline V gene sequence: CDR1 LNHDA, CDR2 SQIVND (reference sequence). The trim removed 10 bases at V and 5 bases at J, leaving 10 bases unmatched. The CDR3 spans 13 residues. CDR3 region: CATTSGPADEQYF. The CDR3 bases are TGTGCCACCACTAGCGGACCTGCGGACGAGCAGTACTTC.

V and J are TRBV6-5 and TRBJ1-2; D gene ambiguous. CDR3 size: 15 residues. Per germline, CDR1 MNHEY and CDR2 SVGAGI. The V end was cut by 0 bases, the J end by 3 bases, with 11 bases between. The CDR3 sequence is CASSYSAGLDYGYTF. The CDR3 DNA is TGTGCCAGCAGTTACTCTGCGGGCCTGGACTATGGCTACACCTTC.

V gene TRBV4-2 combines with J gene TRBJ2-1, with 16 bases fitting TRBD2. The CDR3 totals 16 residues. Germline CDR1 LGHNA, CDR2 YNFKEQ. The trim removed 0 bases at V and 9 bases at J, leaving 2 bases unmatched. CDR3 amino acids: CASSQEGTSGRGEQFF. The CDR3 nucleotides read TGTGCCAGCAGCCAAGAGGGGACTAGCGGGAGGGGTGAGCAGTTCTTC.

The chain couples TRBV5-6 to TRBJ1-2, with D tentatively TRBD1 (6 bases). Trimming cost V 0 bases and J 2 bases, with 8 bases left between them. Germline V gene data show CDR1 as SGHDT and CDR2 as YYEEEE. The CDR3 length is 14 residues. The CDR3 here is CASSLDRANYGYTF. The CDR3 bases are TGTGCCAGCAGCTTGGACAGGGCAAACTATGGCTACACCTTC.

This chain links TRBV6-4 with TRBJ1-1; D remains unclear. Trimming removed 7 bases from V and 1 base from J, with 19 bases in between. Germline lookup yields CDR1 MRHNA and CDR2 SNTAGT. The CDR3 runs to 16 residues. CDR3 nucleotide sequence: TGTGCCAGCACTGAGAGAAGCAGGTGGAAGAACACTGAAGCTTTCTTT. Amino acids: CASTERSRWKNTEAFF.